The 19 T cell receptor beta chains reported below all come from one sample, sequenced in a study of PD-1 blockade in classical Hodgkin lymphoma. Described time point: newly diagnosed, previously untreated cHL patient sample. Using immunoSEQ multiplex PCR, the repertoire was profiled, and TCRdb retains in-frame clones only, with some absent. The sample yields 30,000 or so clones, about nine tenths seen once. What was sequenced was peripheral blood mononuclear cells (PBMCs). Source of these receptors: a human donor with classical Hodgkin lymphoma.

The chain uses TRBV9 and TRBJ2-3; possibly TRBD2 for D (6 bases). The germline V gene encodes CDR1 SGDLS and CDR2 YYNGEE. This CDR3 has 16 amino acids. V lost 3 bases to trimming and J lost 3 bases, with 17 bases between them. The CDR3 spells CASSAKTGVGTDTQYF. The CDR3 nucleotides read TGTGCCAGCAGCGCCAAAACGGGAGTTGGTACAGATACGCAGTATTTT.

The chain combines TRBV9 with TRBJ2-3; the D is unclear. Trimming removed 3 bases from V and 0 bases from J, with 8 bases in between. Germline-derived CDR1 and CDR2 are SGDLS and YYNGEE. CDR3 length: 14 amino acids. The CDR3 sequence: CASSAPSSTDTQYF. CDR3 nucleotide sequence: TGTGCCAGCAGCGCCCCTTCTAGCACAGATACGCAGTATTTT.

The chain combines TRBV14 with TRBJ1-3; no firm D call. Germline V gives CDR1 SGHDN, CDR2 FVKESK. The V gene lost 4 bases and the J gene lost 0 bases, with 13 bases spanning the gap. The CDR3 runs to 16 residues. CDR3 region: CASSRGSLSSGNTIYF. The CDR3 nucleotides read TGTGCCAGCAGCCGCGGGAGCCTAAGCTCTGGAAACACCATATATTTT.

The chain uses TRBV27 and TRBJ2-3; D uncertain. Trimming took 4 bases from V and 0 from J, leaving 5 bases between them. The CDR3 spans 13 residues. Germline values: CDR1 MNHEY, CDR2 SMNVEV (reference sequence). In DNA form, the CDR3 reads TGTGCCAGCAGTTCCTCTAGCACAGATACGCAGTATTTT. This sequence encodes CASSSSSTDTQYF.

The CDR3 region is CASKTGGGGYTF. In nucleotides, the CDR3 is TGTGCCAGCAAAACAGGGGGAGGTGGCTACACCTTC. The rearrangement links TRBV28 to TRBJ1-2; TRBD1 matches 8 bases. This CDR3 is 12 amino acids long. CDR1 and CDR2 (germline): MDHEN, SYDVKM. V dropped 7 bases and J dropped 7; count of bases not matched to a gene: 5.

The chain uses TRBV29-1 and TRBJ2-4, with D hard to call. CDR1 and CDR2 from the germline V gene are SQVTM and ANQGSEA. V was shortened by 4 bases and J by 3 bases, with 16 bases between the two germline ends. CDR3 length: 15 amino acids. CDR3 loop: CSVGHLLASKNIQYF. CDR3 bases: TGCAGCGTTGGGCACCTATTAGCTAGCAAAAACATTCAGTACTTC.

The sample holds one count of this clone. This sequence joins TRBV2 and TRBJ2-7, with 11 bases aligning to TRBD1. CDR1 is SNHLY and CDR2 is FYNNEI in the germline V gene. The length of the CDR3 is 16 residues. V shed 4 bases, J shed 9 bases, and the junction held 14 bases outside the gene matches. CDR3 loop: CASSGEPGQGGLLQYF. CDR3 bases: TGTGCCAGCAGTGGGGAGCCGGGACAGGGGGGATTGCTGCAGTACTTC. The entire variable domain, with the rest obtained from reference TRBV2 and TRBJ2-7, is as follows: EPEVTQTPSHQVTQMGQEVILRCVPISNHLYFYWYRQILGQKVEFLVSFYNNEISEKSEIFDDQFSVERPDGSNFTLKIRSTKLEDSAMYFCASSGEPGQGGLLQYFGPGTRLTVT.

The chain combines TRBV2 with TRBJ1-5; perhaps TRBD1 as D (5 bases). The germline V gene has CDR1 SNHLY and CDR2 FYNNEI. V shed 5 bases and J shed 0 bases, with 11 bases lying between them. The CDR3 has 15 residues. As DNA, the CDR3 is TGTGCCAGCAGTCCCGGGACCGATAGCAATCAGCCCCAGCATTTT. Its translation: CASSPGTDSNQPQHF.

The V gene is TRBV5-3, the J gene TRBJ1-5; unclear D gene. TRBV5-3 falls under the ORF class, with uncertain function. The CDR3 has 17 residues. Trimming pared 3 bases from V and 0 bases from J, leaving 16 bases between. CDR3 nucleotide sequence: TGTGCCAGAAGCTGCGGCGCTGGGCGGTATAGCAATCAGCCCCAGCATTTT. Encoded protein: CARSCGAGRYSNQPQHF.

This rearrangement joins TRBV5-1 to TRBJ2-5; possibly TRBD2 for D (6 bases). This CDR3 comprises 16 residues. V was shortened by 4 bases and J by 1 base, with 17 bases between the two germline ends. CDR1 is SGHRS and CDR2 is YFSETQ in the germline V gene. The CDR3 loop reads CASSPGGQGLQETQYF. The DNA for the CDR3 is TGCGCCAGCAGCCCCGGAGGGCAGGGCCTCCAAGAGACCCAGTACTTC.

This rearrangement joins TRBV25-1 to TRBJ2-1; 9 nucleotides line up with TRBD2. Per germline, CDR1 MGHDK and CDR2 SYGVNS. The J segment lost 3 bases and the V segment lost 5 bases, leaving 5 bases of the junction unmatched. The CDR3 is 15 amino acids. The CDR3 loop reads CASSPRTSDYNEQFF. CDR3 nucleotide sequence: TGTGCCAGCAGTCCCCGGACTAGCGACTACAATGAGCAGTTCTTC.

For the CDR3, the DNA is TGTGCCAGCAGTGGGCAGGGAGGGGATCAGCCCCAGCATTTT. This translates into CASSGQGGDQPQHF. The chain uses TRBV2 and TRBJ1-5; a weak D match, TRBD1 (5 bases). Trimming stripped 4 bases from V and 5 bases from J, with 12 bases between. Per germline, CDR1 SNHLY and CDR2 FYNNEI. CDR3 length equals 14 residues.

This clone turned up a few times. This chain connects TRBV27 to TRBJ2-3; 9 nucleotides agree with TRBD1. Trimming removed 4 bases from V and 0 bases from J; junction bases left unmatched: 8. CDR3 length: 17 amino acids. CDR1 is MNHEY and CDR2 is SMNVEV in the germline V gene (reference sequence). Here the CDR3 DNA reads TGTGCCAGCAGTTCCGGGACAGGGTTTTCTAGCACAGATACGCAGTATTTT. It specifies CASSSGTGFSSTDTQYF.

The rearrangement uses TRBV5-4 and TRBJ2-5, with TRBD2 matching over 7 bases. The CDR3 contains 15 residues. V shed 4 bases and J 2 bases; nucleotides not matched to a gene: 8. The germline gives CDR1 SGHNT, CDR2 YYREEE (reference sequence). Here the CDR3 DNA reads TGTGCCAGCAGCCGCGAGCTAGCGGCGCAAGAGACCCAGTACTTC. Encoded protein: CASSRELAAQETQYF.

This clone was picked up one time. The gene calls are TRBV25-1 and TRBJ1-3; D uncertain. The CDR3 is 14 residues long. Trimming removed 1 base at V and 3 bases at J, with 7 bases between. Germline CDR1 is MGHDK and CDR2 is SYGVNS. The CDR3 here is CASSESFFGNTIYF. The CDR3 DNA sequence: TGTGCCAGCAGTGAATCATTTTTTGGAAACACCATATATTTT.

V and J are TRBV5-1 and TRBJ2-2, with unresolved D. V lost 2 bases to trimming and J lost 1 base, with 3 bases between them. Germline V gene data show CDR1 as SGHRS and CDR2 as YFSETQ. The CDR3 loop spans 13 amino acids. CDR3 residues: CASSLKNTGELFF. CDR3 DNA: TGCGCCAGCAGCTTAAAGAACACCGGGGAGCTGTTTTTT.

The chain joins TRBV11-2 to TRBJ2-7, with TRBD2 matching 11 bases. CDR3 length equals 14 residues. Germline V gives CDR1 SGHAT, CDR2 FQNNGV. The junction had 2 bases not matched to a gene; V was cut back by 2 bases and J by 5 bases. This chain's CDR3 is CASSLTSGSNEQYF. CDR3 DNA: TGTGCCAGCAGCTTAACTAGCGGGAGTAACGAGCAGTACTTC.

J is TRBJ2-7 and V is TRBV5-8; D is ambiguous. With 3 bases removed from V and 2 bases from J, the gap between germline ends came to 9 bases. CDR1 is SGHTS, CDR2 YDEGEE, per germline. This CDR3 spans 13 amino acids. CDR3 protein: CASSSRLPYEQYF. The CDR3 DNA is TGTGCCAGCAGCTCCCGACTCCCCTACGAGCAGTACTTC.

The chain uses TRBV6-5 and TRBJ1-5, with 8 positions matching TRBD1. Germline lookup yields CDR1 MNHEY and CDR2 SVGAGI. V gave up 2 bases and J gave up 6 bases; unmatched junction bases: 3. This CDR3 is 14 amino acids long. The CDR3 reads CASSYPGGGQPQHF. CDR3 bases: TGTGCCAGCAGTTACCCAGGGGGCGGTCAGCCCCAGCATTTT.